These T cell receptor beta chains were read from a single sample in a study of shared clonotypes between healthy human individuals. Sequencing was performed with immunoSEQ multiplex PCR; in TCRdb, only in-frame clones are kept and a portion is missing. The table shows around 980,000 clones, with 78% occurring only once. The sample taken for sequencing was memory CD4+ T cells from PBMCs. All receptors come from a man younger than 35 in good health. Some clones in this sample may be carry-over from other donors' samples. The CDR3 runs from the conserved cysteine through the conserved F or W. The D gene is left open where the match is weak.

>TRBJ2-7|13|TRBD1|TRBV2
CASAGGPSYEQYF
>TRBJ2-1|19|TRBD2|TRBV7-9
CASSLGMLRGGRSYNEQFF
>TRBJ2-3|15|NA|TRBV5-1
CASRARGFPTDTQYF
>TRBJ2-3|14|NA|TRBV6-1
CASPPPGVTDTQYF
>TRBJ2-4|13|NA|TRBV7-3
CASSQQPKDIQYF
>TRBJ2-5|14|TRBD1|TRBV6-5
CASSLQGARETQYF
>TRBJ2-7|15|NA|TRBV7-2
CASSLTLSWSYEQYF
>TRBJ1-3|11|NA|TRBV20-1
CSANSGNTIYF
>TRBJ1-5|15|NA|TRBV30
CAWSGPYPKGQPQHF
>TRBJ2-7|13|NA|TRBV2
CASSEERLYEQYF
>TRBJ2-7|15|TRBD2|TRBV4-3
CASSQRLAGPYEQYF
>TRBJ1-1|12|NA|TRBV7-9
CASSRGGTEAFF
>TRBJ2-6|18|NA|TRBV9
CASSATPDYRMGANVLTF
>TRBJ2-5|15|TRBD2|TRBV7-2
CASTTRAGGGETQYF
>TRBJ1-5|13|NA|TRBV4-2
CASSQDLNQPQHF
>TRBJ1-1|13|TRBD1|TRBV29-1
CSVVDIIGTGGRF
>TRBJ2-1|16|TRBD1|TRBV18
CASSPPSGQGINEQFF
>TRBJ1-1|17|TRBD1|TRBV28
CASRYRDRGRRDTEAFF
>TRBJ2-3|22|TRBD2|TRBV4-1
CASSQADRGIPTSGGRGDTQYF
>TRBJ1-1|15|NA|TRBV15
CATSPRKIGGTEAFF
>TRBJ2-5|12|NA|TRBV5-1
CASSSYQETQYF
>TRBJ2-3|16|NA|TRBV29-1
CSVEDLPDDSTDTQYF
>TRBJ2-7|11|NA|TRBV2
CASNSYYEQYF
>TRBJ2-1|14|NA|TRBV11-2
CASSPTGNRNEQFF
>TRBJ1-3|18|NA|TRBV10-1
CASTPPVAGKGYGNTIYF
>TRBJ2-7|15|TRBD1|TRBV4-2
CASSLREDRDYEQYF
>TRBJ2-7|15|NA|TRBV9
CASSARDNPWDEQYF
>TRBJ1-5|15|NA|TRBV6-1
CASSGQTHSNQPQHF
>TRBJ1-1|13|NA|TRBV6-1
CASSVSRVSEAFF
>TRBJ1-1|11|NA|TRBV5-6
CASSLGTEAFF
>TRBJ2-2|17|TRBD1|TRBV5-1
CASSSGGGQGTMGMLFF
>TRBJ2-7|11|NA|TRBV29-1
CSVGGENEQYF
>TRBJ2-1|17|TRBD2|TRBV9
CASSVDPGVAGDGEQFF
>TRBJ2-5|13|NA|TRBV6-6
CASSYRLGETQYF
>TRBJ1-5|15|NA|TRBV4-1
CASSQKTVDPKPQHF
>TRBJ1-2|14|NA|TRBV6-6
CASSYSESNYGYTF
>TRBJ2-5|14|TRBD1|TRBV6-5
CASSYRDRRETQYF
>TRBJ2-3|14|NA|TRBV4-3
CASSQGRGQDTQYF
>TRBJ1-3|17|NA|TRBV4-3
CASSQVASPGSGNTIYF
>TRBJ1-3|15|TRBD1|TRBV11-3
CASSPGQGSGNTIYF
>TRBJ1-2|14|TRBD1|TRBV30
CAWSLTGTEYGYTF
>TRBJ2-7|17|NA|TRBV4-1
CASSRAPVGTVAYEQYF
>TRBJ2-3|16|NA|TRBV28
CASSSAGPEGTDTQYF
>TRBJ2-3|14|TRBD2|TRBV7-9
CASSTSGSIDTQYF
>TRBJ1-2|13|NA|TRBV9
CASSPVSNYGYTF
>TRBJ1-2|15|TRBD1|TRBV7-8
CASSPGTVGGYGYTF
>TRBJ2-5|16|TRBD1|TRBV29-1
CSAGTGRGAGWETQYF